The next 21 T cell receptor beta chains were all read from a single sample in a study of blood T cell repertoires in COVID-19. Assay: immunoSEQ multiplex PCR; the TCRdb copy retains only in-frame clones and omits some. The data show fewer than 200,000 clones, roughly 89% seen once. The sequenced material came from peripheral blood. The receptors derive from a woman between 65 and 79 years old with COVID-19, enrolled during active disease.

V usage is TRBV7-8 and J usage is TRBJ2-7; 9 nucleotides agree with TRBD2. This CDR3 is 16 amino acids long. Germline V gene data show CDR1 as SGHVS and CDR2 as FQNEAQ. V gave up 4 bases and J gave up 2 bases; unmatched junction bases: 9. The DNA of the CDR3 is TGTGCCAGCAGCTCGGCGGTAGCGGGAGCTCCCTACGAGCAGTACTTC. It translates to CASSSAVAGAPYEQYF.

The chain has TRBV4-1 and TRBJ2-3; D call uncertain. The CDR3 spans 14 residues. Trimming pared 1 base from V and 1 base from J, leaving 6 bases between. Germline V gene data show CDR1 as MGHRA and CDR2 as YSYEKL. The CDR3 sequence is CASSQVLGTDTQYF. Here the CDR3 DNA reads TGCGCCAGCAGCCAAGTATTAGGCACAGATACGCAGTATTTT.

This rearrangement joins TRBV5-1 to TRBJ2-1, with D unresolved. The V gene's germline CDR1 is SGHRS and CDR2 YFSETQ. The CDR3 runs 13 residues. Trimming pared 0 bases from V and 8 bases from J, leaving 9 bases between. For the CDR3, the DNA is TGCGCCAGCAGCTTGGCTAGTAACGATGAGCAGTTCTTC. Translated: CASSLASNDEQFF.

The J gene is TRBJ1-4, the V gene TRBV11-2; D is perhaps TRBD1 (5 bases). Germline V CDR1 and CDR2: SGHAT, FQNNGV. There are 18 residues in the CDR3. V lost 7 bases and J lost 0, with 21 bases in between. DNA for the CDR3: TGTGCCAGCACGCGGGAGTTGGGGGGTGCTACAACTAATGAAAAACTGTTTTTT. Its translation: CASTRELGGATTNEKLFF.

The chain recombines TRBV28 with TRBJ2-6, with 7 bases matching TRBD1. CDR1 is MDHEN, CDR2 SYDVKM, per germline. The CDR3 totals 18 residues. Trimming at V came to 7 bases and at J to 1 base, leaving 13 bases not matched to a gene. The CDR3 coding sequence is TGTGCCAGCACCATGACACAGGGGAAGGGATCTGGGGCCAACGTCCTGACTTTC. The encoded protein is CASTMTQGKGSGANVLTF. Full variable domain (rest looked up from reference TRBV28 and TRBJ2-6): DVKVTQSSRYLVKRTGEKVFLECVQDMDHENMFWYRQDPGLGLRLIYFSYDVKMKEKGDIPEGYSVSREKKERFSLILESASTNQTSMYLCASTMTQGKGSGANVLTFGAGSRLTVL.

For this clone: Other nucleotide sequences from this sample produce the same CDR3. The chain is built from TRBV18 and TRBJ2-7; possible D gene TRBD1, 6 bases. This CDR3 contains 14 residues. V lost 3 bases to trimming and J lost 1 base, with 10 bases between them. In germline, CDR1 is KGHSH, CDR2 LQKENI. CDR3 loop: CASSPEDSSYEQYF. CDR3 DNA sequence: TGTGCCAGCTCACCTGAGGACAGTTCCTACGAGCAGTACTTC.

The chain couples TRBV6-5 to TRBJ2-5, with 7 bases matching TRBD1. The CDR3 has 13 residues. The V gene end was trimmed by 4 bases and the J gene end by 3 bases; junction bases not matched to a gene: 2. Germline V CDR1 and CDR2: MNHEY, SVGAGI. The CDR3 loop reads CASSWTGKETQYF. CDR3 in DNA: TGTGCCAGCAGTTGGACAGGAAAAGAGACCCAGTACTTC.

This rearrangement joins TRBV11-3 to TRBJ2-1, with D perhaps TRBD1 (5 bases). The CDR3 extends over 14 amino acids. The V and J ends lost 1 base and 3 bases respectively, with 7 bases between them. The germline V gene has CDR1 SGHNT and CDR2 YENEEA. CDR3 residues: CASSLGQGYNEQFF. The DNA for the CDR3 is TGTGCCAGCAGCTTAGGTCAGGGCTACAATGAGCAGTTCTTC.

The chain carries TRBV9 and TRBJ1-5, with D possibly being TRBD1 (5 bases). Germline CDR1 reads SGDLS; CDR2 reads YYNGEE. The germline V and J ends were trimmed by 3 bases and 9 bases, with 13 bases remaining between them. The CDR3 totals 13 residues. The CDR3 DNA follows: TGTGCCAGCAGCGGCACTGTGGGGGGGCCCCAGCATTTT. Translation: CASSGTVGGPQHF.

This clone was seen once. The gene calls are TRBV7-2 and TRBJ2-3; D remains ambiguous. CDR1 and CDR2 from the germline V gene are SGHTA and FQGNSA. V gave up 0 bases and J gave up 5 bases, with 3 bases separating them. The CDR3 contains 12 residues. The CDR3, as DNA: TGTGCCAGCAGCTTAGCGAGAGATACGCAGTATTTT. It yields the protein CASSLARDTQYF. Variable domain in full (rest from reference TRBV7-2 and TRBJ2-3): GAGVSQSPSNKVTEKGKDVELRCDPISGHTALYWYRQSLGQGLEFLIYFQGNSAPDKSGLPSDRFSAERTGGSVSTLTIQRTQQEDSAVYLCASSLARDTQYFGPGTRLTVL.

The chain has TRBV7-9 and TRBJ1-2; the D gene is possibly TRBD1 (5 bases). The CDR3 runs 15 residues. Between the trimmed V and J ends, which lost 1 base and 5 bases, there was a span of 14 bases. Per the germline V gene, CDR1 is SEHNR and CDR2 is FQNEAQ (reference sequence). CDR3 in DNA: TGTGCCAGCAGCTTAGGGGACTACCGTGGATATGGCTACACCTTC. Protein sequence: CASSLGDYRGYGYTF.

The chain is built from TRBV6-4 and TRBJ1-2, with D possibly matching TRBD1 (6 bases). Trimming pared 7 bases from V and 6 bases from J, leaving 18 bases between. The CDR3 has 14 residues. Germline V gives CDR1 MRHNA, CDR2 SNTAGT. As DNA, the CDR3 is TGTGCCAGCATAAGGACAGTCATACGGGATGGCTACACCTTC. It yields the protein CASIRTVIRDGYTF.

The chain has TRBV7-6 and TRBJ1-5; TRBD1 is a possible D gene (6 bases). The V gene's germline CDR1 is SGHVS and CDR2 FNYEAQ. The CDR3 covers 15 residues. Trimming pared 5 bases from V and 4 bases from J, leaving 15 bases between. The CDR3 protein is CASSRNRGQNQPQHF. The CDR3 bases are TGTGCCAGCAGCCGGAACAGAGGACAGAATCAGCCCCAGCATTTT. Looking up the rest from reference TRBV7-6 and TRBJ1-5 gives the full variable domain: GAGVSQSPRYKVTKRGQDVALRCDPISGHVSLYWYRQALGQGPEFLTYFNYEAQQDKSGLPNDRFSAERPEGSISTLTIQRTEQRDSAMYRCASSRNRGQNQPQHFGDGTRLSIL.

The CDR3 here is CASSPRTGMQETQYF. In DNA, the CDR3 is TGTGCCAGCAGCCCGCGGACAGGGATGCAAGAGACCCAGTACTTC. The gene calls are TRBV11-2 and TRBJ2-5; 8 nucleotides agree with TRBD1. Germline trimming cut 5 bases from V and 2 bases from J; bases unmatched to any gene: 7. Germline V CDR1 and CDR2: SGHAT, FQNNGV. The CDR3 has 15 residues.

This clone was counted between two and nine times. The chain has TRBV7-9 and TRBJ1-4; a possible D gene is TRBD1 (6 bases). The V and J ends lost 1 base and 17 bases respectively, with 14 bases between them. Germline CDR1 and CDR2: SEHNR and FQNEAQ (reference sequence). CDR3 length: 12 residues. In nucleotides, the CDR3 is TGTGCCAGCAGCTTAGATCGGGACATAGCCTTTTTT. Its protein is CASSLDRDIAFF.

The V and J genes are TRBV27 and TRBJ2-2, with D possibly being TRBD1 (5 bases). V lost 5 bases to trimming and J lost 5 bases, with 18 bases between them. The CDR3 covers 16 residues. Per germline, CDR1 MNHEY and CDR2 SMNVEV (reference sequence). CDR3 sequence reads: CASSPQSLAGTGELFF. The CDR3 nucleotides read TGTGCCAGCAGTCCCCAATCCCTTGCAGGGACCGGGGAGCTGTTTTTT.

The chain couples TRBV19 to TRBJ1-2, with 7 bases identical to TRBD1. CDR1 is LNHDA and CDR2 is SQIVND in the germline V gene (reference sequence). The CDR3 has 15 amino acids. The junction had 11 bases not matched to a gene; V was cut back by 6 bases and J by 4 bases. The CDR3 DNA reads TGTGCCAGTAGCGATCCCAGGGGGGCTCTCTATGGCTACACCTTC. Its protein is CASSDPRGALYGYTF.

Only one count was recorded for this clone. The chain couples TRBV10-3 to TRBJ2-7; 9 nucleotides line up with TRBD1. Germline V gene data show CDR1 as ENHRY and CDR2 as SYGVKD. V lost 6 bases, J lost 6 bases, and 9 bases stayed unmatched. The CDR3 is 14 residues long. Here the CDR3 reads CAISNRDRDSEQYF. As DNA, the CDR3 is TGTGCCATCAGCAACCGGGACAGGGACTCCGAGCAGTACTTC.

The gene calls are TRBV27 and TRBJ2-4; 9 nucleotides agree with TRBD1. V shed 6 bases, J shed 7 bases, and the junction held 4 bases outside the gene matches. Per the germline V gene, CDR1 is MNHEY and CDR2 is SMNVEV (reference sequence). The CDR3 consists of 13 residues. CDR3 sequence: CASSSGTGNIQYF. CDR3 coding DNA: TGTGCCAGCAGCTCCGGGACAGGGAACATTCAGTACTTC.

This chain connects TRBV29-1 to TRBJ1-2; D not resolved. The CDR3 runs to 11 residues. Deletions cut 6 bases from V and 6 bases from J, with 11 bases between. Per the germline V gene, CDR1 is SQVTM and CDR2 is ANQGSEA. The CDR3 coding sequence is TGCAGCGTCCCCTGCAGAAATGGCTACACCTTC. Its protein is CSVPCRNGYTF.

The chain recombines TRBV28 with TRBJ1-2, with 7 bases identical to TRBD1. The CDR3 sequence is 13 residues long. Germline assignment: CDR1 MDHEN and CDR2 SYDVKM. V was pared by 6 bases and J by 5 bases, with 6 bases of the junction left unmatched. CDR3 residues: CASRTQGSYGYTF. CDR3 sequence (DNA): TGTGCCAGCAGGACACAGGGGTCGTATGGCTACACCTTC.